This T cell receptor beta chain is from a study of human T cells and chemical hapten exposure (dated by TCRdb to about 2021). Notes on the research overall: For sensitization, 2% DPC in acetone was applied to an approximately 2 cm by approximately 2 cm area of upper inner arm skin. Throughout the roughly 23-week study period, patients were also given weekly therapeutic DPC doses on the scalp. Patch tests used Finn chambers with 0.01% DPC on the upper back, scored after 6 days by International Contact Dermatitis Research Group standards. The patient cohort, mostly female, included alopecia areata with under or over 50% scalp involvement, alopecia totalis and alopecia universalis. Libraries were combined into a pool for sequencing, and differences in TCR yield between samples came mainly from small differences in library volumes within the pool. Peripheral blood TCR repertoire changes were tracked in vivo in alopecia patients during primary and secondary sensitization to the hapten diphenylcyclopropenone (DPC). Blood samples were taken from patients before sensitization (week 0) and at 2, 6 and about 24 weeks after DPC sensitization. Twenty-nine alopecia patients provided blood for TCR sequencing at one to four time points (pre-sensitization, 2, 6 and 24 weeks). Here is what the overall study found, with its caveats: The number of TCRs above 1 in 1000 frequency did not change with DPC sensitization; there was no evidence of global repertoire structure alterations. After repeated subsampling, changes were observed in the strength of the expansion versus patch-test correlation and in the threshold at which the correlation became significant. A positive correlation was found between the number of PT1 expanded TCRs and patch test score, with significance reached at thresholds 8, 16 and 32 but not 4. Significantly more large CDR3 similarity clusters were formed by expanded TCRs than by pre-sensitization or healthy control sets, consistent with antigen-driven responses. Alopecia, a presumed autoimmune disease, was present in all patients, so the immune response of the patients might differ from that of healthy individuals.

Libraries were made using RACE. The sequencer was a NextSeq 500. During library preparation, unique molecular identifiers were attached to individual cDNA molecules so that TCRs could be counted in a quantitative, reproducible way. For every blood RNA sample, sequencing covered both the TCR alpha and TCR beta chains. The paper's data handling went like this. A median of around 100,000 TCRs per sample was observed, with a range of about 20,000 to 700,000. The Decombinator software suite was used to annotate the V, J and CDR3 of the TCR reads. For the PS versus PT1 abundance plots, all samples were subsampled to the same number of TCRs (28,000). TCRs were defined as expanded if absent before sensitization and observed at least eight times at the 2-week time point. The public reads were quality trimmed at Q25 with fastp and then assembled into clones with MiXCR by TCRdb, keeping productive beta chains. Entries are consolidated by CDR3 protein sequence, retaining the most common genes and DNA. These V and J calls rely on TCRdb rather than the paper's analysis. The sample contains some 110,000 distinct CDR3 sequences, less than 45% of them found a single time. In total, the top ten clones hold less than 3% of the sample.

What the time point label conveys for this sample: patch test 3, about 24 weeks after DPC sensitization. Read against the paper, the sample's treatment or condition label means: therapeutic diphenylcyclopropenone sensitization with weekly scalp DPC. At every patch-test visit, the blood draw took place before the patch test was put on. To be eligible, patients had to be aged 18 to 70, diagnosed with alopecia and judged suitable for DPC therapy, while pregnant patients were excluded. Total RNA was extracted from unfractionated whole blood that had been collected in Tempus Blood RNA tubes. Concerning this clonotype itself: The clone's antigen remains unknown. Base-call qualities are not available, and no considerably larger clone is one nucleotide away.

The CDR3 numbers 15 residues from cysteine through phenylalanine. This entry keeps only the CDR3 DNA: 45 bases, framed from base 1. After removal of 0 bases from V and 7 bases from J, the junction retains 6 bases not matched to a gene. Reading the germline V gene gives CDR1 SGDLS and CDR2 YYNGEE. This clonotype was sampled from a man between 40 and 49 years old with alopecia areata. Some clones in this sample may be carry-over from other donors' samples. Sequencing used whole blood, obtained in connection with sensitization to the hapten diphenylcyclopropenone (DPC). Recombination joined TRBV9 with TRBJ2-3, with 9 bases in between that match TRBD2. The nucleotides are TGTGCCAGCAGCGTAGGTAGCGGGAGTATCAATACGCAGTATTTT. It translates as CASSVGSGSINTQYF. The entire variable domain, with the stretches around the CDR3 drawn from the reference TRBV9 and TRBJ2-3 proteins, is DSGVTQTPKHLITATGQRVTLRCSPRSGDLSVYWYQQSLDQGLQFLIQYYNGEERAKGNILERFSAQQFPDLHSELNLSSLELGDSALYFCASSVGSGSINTQYFGPGTRLTVL.